The sequence of this TCR beta chain was determined in a study of OX40 agonist ivuxolimab in advanced cancers. Study in general: While on treatment, patients had intravenous ivuxolimab at 0.01 to 10 mg/kg every 2 weeks. Points from the study as a whole: The study observed clonal expansion of CD4+ and CD8+ blood T cells by week 6 at 0.1 to 3.0 mg/kg. Relative to CD4+, CD8+ T cells held more expanded clones on average.

Note on this clone: Antigen unknown.

TCRdb keeps only in-frame clones here, not all; method: immunoSEQ multiplex PCR. The sample has tens of thousands of clones; around 89% are singletons. Autoimmune disease history or systemic immunosuppression disqualified patients. Trimming removed 8 bases from V and 3 bases from J, with 14 bases in between. This CDR3 contains 13 residues. CDR1 and CDR2 from the germline V gene are LNHDA and SQIVND (reference sequence). The origin of this receptor is an adult with an advanced solid tumor such as melanoma, head and neck, liver or kidney cancer. This chain links TRBV19 with TRBJ2-7; D might be TRBD2 (6 bases). The sequences come from CD4+ or CD8+ T cells sorted from blood, collected in a trial of the OX40 agonist ivuxolimab. Written as DNA, the CDR3 is TGTGCCAGTTCGGCCGGGAGTCTCTACGAGCAGTACTTC. It specifies CASSAGSLYEQYF.